This T cell receptor (beta chain) was sequenced in a study of cytomegalovirus exposure and HLA in healthy donors. CDR3 length: 12 residues. Trimming cost V 3 bases and J 7 bases, with 9 bases left between them. Germline V gene lookup returns CDR1 KGHSH and CDR2 LQKENI. The PCR was carried out with 60 Vbeta primers and 13 Jbeta primers. Generated by immunoSEQ multiplex PCR, the TCRdb table keeps only in-frame clones and is missing some. The table includes 180,000 or so clones, approximately 86% detected once. Sequencing was performed on PBMCs. This chain uses TRBV18 with TRBJ1-1, with D possibly matching TRBD1 (5 bases). This sequence originates from a woman aged 25-40 years in good health and CMV-seronegative. This CDR3 is CASSPGADEAFF. The CDR3 DNA reads as TGTGCCAGCTCACCTGGGGCGGATGAAGCTTTCTTT.